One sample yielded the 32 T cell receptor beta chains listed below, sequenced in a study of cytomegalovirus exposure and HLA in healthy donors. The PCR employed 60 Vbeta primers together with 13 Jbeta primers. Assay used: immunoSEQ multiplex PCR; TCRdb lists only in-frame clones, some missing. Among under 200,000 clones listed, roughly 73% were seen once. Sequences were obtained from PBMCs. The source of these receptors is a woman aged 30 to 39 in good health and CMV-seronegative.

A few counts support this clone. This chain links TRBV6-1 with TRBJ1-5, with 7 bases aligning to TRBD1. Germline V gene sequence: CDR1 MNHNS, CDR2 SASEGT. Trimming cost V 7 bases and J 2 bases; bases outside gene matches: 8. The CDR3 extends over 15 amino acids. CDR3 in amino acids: CASIQRGQRNQPQHF. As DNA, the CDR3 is TGTGCCAGCATCCAAAGGGGGCAGCGCAATCAGCCCCAGCATTTT.

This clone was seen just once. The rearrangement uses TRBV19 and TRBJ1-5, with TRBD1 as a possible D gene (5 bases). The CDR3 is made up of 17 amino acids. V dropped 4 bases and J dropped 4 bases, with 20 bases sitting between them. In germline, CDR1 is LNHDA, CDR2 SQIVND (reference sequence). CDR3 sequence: CASSTSTGGKKNQPQHF. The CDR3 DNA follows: TGTGCCAGTAGTACTTCCACGGGGGGAAAGAAGAATCAGCCCCAGCATTTT.

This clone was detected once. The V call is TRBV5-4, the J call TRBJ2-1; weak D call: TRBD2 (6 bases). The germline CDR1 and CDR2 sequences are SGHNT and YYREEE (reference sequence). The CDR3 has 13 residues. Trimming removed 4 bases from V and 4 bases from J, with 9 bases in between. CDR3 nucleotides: TGTGCCAGCAGCGGGGACTCTTACAATGAGCAGTTCTTC. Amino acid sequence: CASSGDSYNEQFF.

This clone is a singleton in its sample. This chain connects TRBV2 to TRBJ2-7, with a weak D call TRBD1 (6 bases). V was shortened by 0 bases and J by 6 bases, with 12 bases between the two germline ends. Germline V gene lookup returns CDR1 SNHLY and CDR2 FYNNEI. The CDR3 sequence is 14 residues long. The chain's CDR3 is CASSEALRGGEQYF. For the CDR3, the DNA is TGTGCCAGCAGTGAAGCGCTTCGAGGGGGCGAGCAGTACTTC.

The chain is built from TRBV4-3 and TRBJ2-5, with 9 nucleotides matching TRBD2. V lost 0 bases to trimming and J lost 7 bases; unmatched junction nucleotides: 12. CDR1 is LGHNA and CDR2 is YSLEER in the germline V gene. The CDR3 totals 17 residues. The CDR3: CASSQENLAGTGGTQYF. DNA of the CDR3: TGCGCCAGCAGCCAAGAGAACCTAGCGGGGACGGGAGGGACCCAGTACTTC.

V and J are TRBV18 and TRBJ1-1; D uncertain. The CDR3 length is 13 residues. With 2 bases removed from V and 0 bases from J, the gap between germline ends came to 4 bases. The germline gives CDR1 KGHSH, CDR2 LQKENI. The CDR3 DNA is TGTGCCAGCTCACCAGAGTTGAACACTGAAGCTTTCTTT. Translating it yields CASSPELNTEAFF.

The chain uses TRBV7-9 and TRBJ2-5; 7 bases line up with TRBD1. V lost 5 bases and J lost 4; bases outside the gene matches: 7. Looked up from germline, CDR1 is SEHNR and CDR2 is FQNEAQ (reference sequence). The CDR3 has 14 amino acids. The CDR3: CASSPGQTGETQYF. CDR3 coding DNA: TGTGCCAGCAGCCCGGGACAGACGGGAGAGACCCAGTACTTC.

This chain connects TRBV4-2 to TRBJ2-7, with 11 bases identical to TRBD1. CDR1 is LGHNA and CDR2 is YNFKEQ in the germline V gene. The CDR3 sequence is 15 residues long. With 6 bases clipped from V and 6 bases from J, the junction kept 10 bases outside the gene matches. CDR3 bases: TGTGCCAGCAGTCAATTCCAGGACAGGGGGCCCGAGCAGTACTTC. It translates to CASSQFQDRGPEQYF.

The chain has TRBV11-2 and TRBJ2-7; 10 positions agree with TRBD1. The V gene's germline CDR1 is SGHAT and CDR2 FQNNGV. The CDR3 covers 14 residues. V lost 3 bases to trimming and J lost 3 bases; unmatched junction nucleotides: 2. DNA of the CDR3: TGTGCCAGCAGCTTCGGGACAGGGGTCTACGAGCAGTACTTC. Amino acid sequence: CASSFGTGVYEQYF.

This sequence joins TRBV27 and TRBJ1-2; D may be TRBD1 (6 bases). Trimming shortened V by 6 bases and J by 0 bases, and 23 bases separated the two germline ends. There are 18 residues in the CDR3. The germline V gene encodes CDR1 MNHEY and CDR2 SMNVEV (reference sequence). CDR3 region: CASRPIATGTIPNYGYTF. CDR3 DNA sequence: TGTGCCAGCAGACCTATAGCAACAGGGACCATTCCTAACTATGGCTACACCTTC.

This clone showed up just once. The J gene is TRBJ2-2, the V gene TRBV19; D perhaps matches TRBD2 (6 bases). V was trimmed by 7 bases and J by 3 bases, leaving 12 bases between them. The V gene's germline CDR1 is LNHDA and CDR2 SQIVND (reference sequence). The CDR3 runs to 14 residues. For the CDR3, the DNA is TGTGCCAGTACCCGTAGCGGCCACACCGGGGAGCTGTTTTTT. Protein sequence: CASTRSGHTGELFF.

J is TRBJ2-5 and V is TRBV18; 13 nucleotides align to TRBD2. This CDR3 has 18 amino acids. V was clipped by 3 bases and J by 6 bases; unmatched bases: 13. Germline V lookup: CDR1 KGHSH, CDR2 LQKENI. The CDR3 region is CASSPIGTSGEGAKTQYF. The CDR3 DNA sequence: TGTGCCAGCTCACCGATTGGGACTAGCGGGGAGGGCGCAAAGACCCAGTACTTC.

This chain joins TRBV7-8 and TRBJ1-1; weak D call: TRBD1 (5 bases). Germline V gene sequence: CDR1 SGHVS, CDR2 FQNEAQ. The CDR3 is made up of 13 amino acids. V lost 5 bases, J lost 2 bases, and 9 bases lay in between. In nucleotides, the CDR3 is TGTGCCAGCAGCCTCACAGGTAACACTGAAGCTTTCTTT. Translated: CASSLTGNTEAFF.

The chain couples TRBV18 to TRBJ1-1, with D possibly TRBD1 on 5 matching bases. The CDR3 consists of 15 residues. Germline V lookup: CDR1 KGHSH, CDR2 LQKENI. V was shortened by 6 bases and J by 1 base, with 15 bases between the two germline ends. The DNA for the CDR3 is TGTGCCAGCTCTCAATCTACTGGGGCGAACACTGAAGCTTTCTTT. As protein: CASSQSTGANTEAFF. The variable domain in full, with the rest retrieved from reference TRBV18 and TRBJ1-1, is NAGVMQNPRHLVRRRGQEARLRCSPMKGHSHVYWYRQLPEEGLKFMVYLQKENIIDESGMPKERFSAEFPKEGPSILRIQQVVRGDSAAYFCASSQSTGANTEAFFGQGTRLTVV.

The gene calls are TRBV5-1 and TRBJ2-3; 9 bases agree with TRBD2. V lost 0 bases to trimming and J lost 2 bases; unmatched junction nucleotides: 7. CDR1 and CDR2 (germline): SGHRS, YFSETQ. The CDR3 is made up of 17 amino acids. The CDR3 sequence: CASSLVGSGSATDTQYF. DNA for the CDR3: TGCGCCAGCAGCTTGGTTGGTAGCGGGAGCGCCACAGATACGCAGTATTTT.

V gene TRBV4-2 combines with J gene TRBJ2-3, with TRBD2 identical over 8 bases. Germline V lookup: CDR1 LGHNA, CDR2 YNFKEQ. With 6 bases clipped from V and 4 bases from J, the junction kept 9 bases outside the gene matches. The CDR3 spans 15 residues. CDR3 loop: CASRERGRLADTQYF. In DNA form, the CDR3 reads TGTGCCAGCAGGGAGCGGGGGCGGCTAGCAGATACGCAGTATTTT.

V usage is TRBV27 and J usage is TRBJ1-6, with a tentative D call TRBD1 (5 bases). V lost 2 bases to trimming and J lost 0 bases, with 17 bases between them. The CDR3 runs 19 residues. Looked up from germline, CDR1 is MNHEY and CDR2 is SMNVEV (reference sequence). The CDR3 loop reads CASSLNPLGGSSYNSPLHF. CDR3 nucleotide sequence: TGTGCCAGCAGTTTAAACCCCCTCGGGGGGAGCTCCTATAATTCACCCCTCCACTTT.

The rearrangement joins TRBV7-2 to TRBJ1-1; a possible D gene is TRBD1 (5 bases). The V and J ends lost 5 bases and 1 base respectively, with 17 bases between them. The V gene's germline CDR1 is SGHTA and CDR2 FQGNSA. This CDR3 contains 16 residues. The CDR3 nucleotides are TGTGCCAGCAGCGTGTGGGGTTGGGGGGGGAACACTGAAGCTTTCTTT. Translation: CASSVWGWGGNTEAFF.

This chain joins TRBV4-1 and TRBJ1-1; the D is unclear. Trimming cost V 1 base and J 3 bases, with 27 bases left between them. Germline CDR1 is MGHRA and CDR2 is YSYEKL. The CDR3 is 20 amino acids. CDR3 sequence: CASSQVAWQAKPLRHTEAFF. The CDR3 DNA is TGCGCCAGCAGCCAAGTGGCTTGGCAGGCCAAACCCCTCCGACACACTGAAGCTTTCTTT.

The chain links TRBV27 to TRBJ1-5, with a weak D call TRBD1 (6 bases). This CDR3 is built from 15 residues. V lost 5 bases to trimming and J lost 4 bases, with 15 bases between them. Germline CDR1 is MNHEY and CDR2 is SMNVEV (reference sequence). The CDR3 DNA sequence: TGTGCCAGCAGTCCAAGCCCGACAGGAAATCAGCCCCAGCATTTT. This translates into CASSPSPTGNQPQHF.

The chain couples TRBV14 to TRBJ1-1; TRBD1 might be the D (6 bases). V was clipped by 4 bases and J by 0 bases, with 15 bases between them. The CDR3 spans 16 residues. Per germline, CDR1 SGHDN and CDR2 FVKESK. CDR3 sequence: CASSPWEQGMNTEAFF. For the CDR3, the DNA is TGTGCCAGCAGCCCCTGGGAACAGGGAATGAACACTGAAGCTTTCTTT. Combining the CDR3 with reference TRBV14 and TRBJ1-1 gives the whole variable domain EAGVTQFPSHSVIEKGQTVTLRCDPISGHDNLYWYRRVMGKEIKFLLHFVKESKQDESGMPNNRFLAERTGGTYSTLKVQPAELEDSGVYFCASSPWEQGMNTEAFFGQGTRLTVV.

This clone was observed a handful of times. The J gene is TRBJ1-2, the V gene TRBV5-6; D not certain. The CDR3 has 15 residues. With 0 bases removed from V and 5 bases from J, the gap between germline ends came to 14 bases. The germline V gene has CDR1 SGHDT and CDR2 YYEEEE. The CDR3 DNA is TGTGCCAGCAGCTTGGCCCACATTTATTTTTATGGCTACACCTTC. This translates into CASSLAHIYFYGYTF.

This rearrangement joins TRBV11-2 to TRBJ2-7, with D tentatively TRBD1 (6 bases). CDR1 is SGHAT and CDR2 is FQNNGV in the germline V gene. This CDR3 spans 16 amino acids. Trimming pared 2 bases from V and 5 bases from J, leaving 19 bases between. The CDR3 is CASSLTPGRGWDEQYF. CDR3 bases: TGTGCCAGCAGCTTAACCCCGGGCAGGGGCTGGGACGAGCAGTACTTC.

CDR3 protein: CAISDETVAYEQYF. The CDR3 DNA reads as TGTGCCATCAGTGACGAGACAGTTGCATACGAGCAGTACTTC. The V call is TRBV10-3, the J call TRBJ2-7, with D perhaps TRBD1 (5 bases). The CDR3 is 14 residues long. The ends were cut back, 3 bases at V and 4 bases at J, with 13 bases in the middle. The germline gives CDR1 ENHRY, CDR2 SYGVKD.

The CDR3 sequence: CASSPTSGGANEQFF. DNA of the CDR3: TGTGCCAGCAGCCCAACTAGCGGGGGGGCCAATGAGCAGTTCTTC. This chain joins TRBV6-4 and TRBJ2-1, with 13 nucleotides matching TRBD2. Trimming took 6 bases from V and 6 from J; bases not matched to a gene: 5. Germline lookup yields CDR1 MRHNA and CDR2 SNTAGT. The CDR3 runs 15 residues.

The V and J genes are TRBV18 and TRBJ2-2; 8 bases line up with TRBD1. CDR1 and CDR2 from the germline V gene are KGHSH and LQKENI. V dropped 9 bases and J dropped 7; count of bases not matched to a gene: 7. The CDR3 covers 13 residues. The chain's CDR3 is CASADRGNGELFF. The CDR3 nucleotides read TGTGCCAGTGCCGACAGGGGAAACGGGGAGCTGTTTTTT.

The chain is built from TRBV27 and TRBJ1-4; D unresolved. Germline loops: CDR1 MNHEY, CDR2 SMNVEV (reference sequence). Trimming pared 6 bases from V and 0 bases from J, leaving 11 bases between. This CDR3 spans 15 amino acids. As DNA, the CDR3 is TGTGCCAGCAGACGCAGAGGAGCAACTAATGAAAAACTGTTTTTT. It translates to CASRRRGATNEKLFF.

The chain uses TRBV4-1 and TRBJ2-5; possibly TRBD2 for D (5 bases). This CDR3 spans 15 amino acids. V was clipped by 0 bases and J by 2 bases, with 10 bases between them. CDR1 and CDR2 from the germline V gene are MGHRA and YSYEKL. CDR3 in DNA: TGCGCCAGCAGCCAAGAGGCGCAGCGGCAAGAGACCCAGTACTTC. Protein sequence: CASSQEAQRQETQYF.

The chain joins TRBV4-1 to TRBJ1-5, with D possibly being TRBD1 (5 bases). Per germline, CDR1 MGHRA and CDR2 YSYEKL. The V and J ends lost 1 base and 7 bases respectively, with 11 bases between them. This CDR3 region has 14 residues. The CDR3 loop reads CASSQGSRVQPQHF. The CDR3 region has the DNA TGCGCCAGCAGCCAAGGGTCCAGGGTCCAGCCCCAGCATTTT.

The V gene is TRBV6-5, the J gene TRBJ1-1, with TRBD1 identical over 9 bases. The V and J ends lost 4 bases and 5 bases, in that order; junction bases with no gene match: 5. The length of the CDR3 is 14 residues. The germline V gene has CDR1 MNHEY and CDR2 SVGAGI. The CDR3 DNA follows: TGTGCCAGCAGTTCCACAGGGGGCGGAACTGAAGCTTTCTTT. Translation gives CASSSTGGGTEAFF.

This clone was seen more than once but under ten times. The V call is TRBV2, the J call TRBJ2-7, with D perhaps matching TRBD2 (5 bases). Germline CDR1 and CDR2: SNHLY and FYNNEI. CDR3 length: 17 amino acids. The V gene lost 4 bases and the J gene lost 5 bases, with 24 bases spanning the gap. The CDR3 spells CASSARSPKREMHEQYF. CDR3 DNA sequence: TGTGCCAGCAGTGCTCGTAGCCCCAAGAGGGAAATGCACGAGCAGTACTTC.

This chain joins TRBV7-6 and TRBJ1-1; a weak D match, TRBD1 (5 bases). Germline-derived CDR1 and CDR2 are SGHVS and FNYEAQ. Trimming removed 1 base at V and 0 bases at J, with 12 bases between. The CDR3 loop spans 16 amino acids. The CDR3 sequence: CASSLESPTVNTEAFF. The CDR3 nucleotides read TGTGCCAGCAGCTTAGAGTCCCCGACAGTGAACACTGAAGCTTTCTTT. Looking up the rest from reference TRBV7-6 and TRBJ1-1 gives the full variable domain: GAGVSQSPRYKVTKRGQDVALRCDPISGHVSLYWYRQALGQGPEFLTYFNYEAQQDKSGLPNDRFSAERPEGSISTLTIQRTEQRDSAMYRCASSLESPTVNTEAFFGQGTRLTVV.